This T cell receptor beta chain was profiled in a study of T cell responses to AZD1222 COVID-19 vaccine. Study-wide findings and caveats: Spike regions recognized by vaccine-associated CD4 TCRs spanned the protein, led by 160-218 and 743-854. Most donors were white British, females outnumbered males, and clonal diversity was possibly underestimated.

Points on this clone: No antigen is known for it.

TCRdb's copy holds only in-frame clones and misses some; the assay was immunoSEQ multiplex PCR. The sample lists 150,000 to 160,000 clones, about 85% occurring once. The CDR3 runs 14 residues. Germline CDR1 is SGHNT and CDR2 is YENEEA. V lost 1 base, J lost 6 bases, and 9 bases lay in between. The chain recombines TRBV11-3 with TRBJ2-2; tentatively, D is TRBD1 (5 bases). The sequenced sample was peripheral blood, obtained on day 0 of AZD1222 vaccination. The receptor was isolated from an adult in good health. The CDR3 DNA follows: TGTGCCAGCAGCTTAGGAAGACAGCCCGGGGAGCTGTTTTTT. As protein: CASSLGRQPGELFF. Supplemented by reference TRBV11-3 and TRBJ2-2, the full variable domain reads EAGVVQSPRYKIIEKKQPVAFWCNPISGHNTLYWYLQNLGQGPELLIRYENEEAVDDSQLPKDRFSAERLKGVDSTLKIQPAELGDSAVYLCASSLGRQPGELFFGEGSRLTVL.